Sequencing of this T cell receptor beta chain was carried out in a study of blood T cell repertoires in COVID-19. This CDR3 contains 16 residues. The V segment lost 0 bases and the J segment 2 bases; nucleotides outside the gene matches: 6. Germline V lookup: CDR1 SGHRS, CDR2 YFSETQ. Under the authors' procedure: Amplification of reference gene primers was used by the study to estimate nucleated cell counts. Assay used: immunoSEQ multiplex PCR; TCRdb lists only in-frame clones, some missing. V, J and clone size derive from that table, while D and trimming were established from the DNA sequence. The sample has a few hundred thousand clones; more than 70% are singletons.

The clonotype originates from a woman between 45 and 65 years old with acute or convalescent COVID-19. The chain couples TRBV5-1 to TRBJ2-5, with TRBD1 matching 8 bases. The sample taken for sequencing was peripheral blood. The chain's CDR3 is CASSLARTGTQETQYF. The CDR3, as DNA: TGCGCCAGCAGCTTGGCAAGGACAGGGACTCAAGAGACCCAGTACTTC.